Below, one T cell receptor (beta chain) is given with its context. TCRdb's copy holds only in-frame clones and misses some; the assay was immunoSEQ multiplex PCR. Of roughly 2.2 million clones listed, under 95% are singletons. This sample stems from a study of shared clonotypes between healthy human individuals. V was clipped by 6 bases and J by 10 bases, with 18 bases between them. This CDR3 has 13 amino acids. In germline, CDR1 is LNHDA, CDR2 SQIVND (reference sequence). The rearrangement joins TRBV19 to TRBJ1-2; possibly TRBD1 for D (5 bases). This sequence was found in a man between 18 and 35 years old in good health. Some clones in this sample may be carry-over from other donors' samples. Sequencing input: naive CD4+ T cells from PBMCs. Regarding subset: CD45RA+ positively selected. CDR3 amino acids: CASRPRDPSFYTF. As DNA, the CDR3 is TGTGCCAGTAGGCCGAGGGACCCTTCCTTCTACACCTTC. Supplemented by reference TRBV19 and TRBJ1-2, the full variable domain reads DGGITQSPKYLFRKEGQNVTLSCEQNLNHDAMYWYRQDPGQGLRLIYYSQIVNDFQKGDIAEGYSVSREKKESFPLTVTSAQKNPTAFYLCASRPRDPSFYTFGSGTRLTVV.